The 17 T cell receptor beta chains reported below all come from one sample, sequenced in a study of cytomegalovirus exposure and HLA in healthy donors. The primer mix had 60 Vbeta and 13 Jbeta primers. Data came from immunoSEQ multiplex PCR; TCRdb stores just in-frame clones and leaves some out. The top ten clones hold about 3% of a sample with hundreds of thousands of clones, 80% to 90% of them seen once. Sequencing input: PBMCs. The receptors were gathered from a young man in good health and CMV-seronegative.

A single count supports this clone. The V gene is TRBV28, the J gene TRBJ2-1, with 7 bases aligning to TRBD1. The CDR3 runs to 13 residues. Trimming at V came to 5 bases and at J to 10 bases, leaving 8 bases not matched to a gene. Germline V lookup: CDR1 MDHEN, CDR2 SYDVKM. The CDR3 spells CASSLTGPKEQFF. The CDR3 bases are TGTGCCAGCAGTCTGACAGGGCCTAAGGAGCAGTTCTTC.

This clone has just one count. The CDR3 coding sequence is TGTGCCCTTTTACTATCTCCGGGACTAGACCAAGAGACCCAGTACTTC. Its translation is CALLLSPGLDQETQYF. The chain uses TRBV7-2 and TRBJ2-5; 8 bases fit TRBD2. Germline loops: CDR1 SGHTA, CDR2 FQGNSA. This CDR3 region has 16 residues. Trimming took 11 bases from V and 0 from J; bases not matched to a gene: 14.

The chain employs TRBV20-1 and TRBJ2-7; D uncertain. V shed 8 bases and J shed 9 bases, with 17 bases lying between them. Germline lookup yields CDR1 DFQATT and CDR2 SNEGSKA (reference sequence). This CDR3 contains 11 residues. The CDR3 nucleotides are TGCAGTACCGACTCTTTAGACTCGCAGTACTTC. Translated, it gives CSTDSLDSQYF.

The chain links TRBV18 to TRBJ2-7; 8 nucleotides line up with TRBD2. Per the germline V gene, CDR1 is KGHSH and CDR2 is LQKENI. Trimming cost V 3 bases and J 1 base; bases outside gene matches: 5. The CDR3 covers 15 residues. The CDR3, as DNA: TGTGCCAGCTCACCCCTAGCGGGTTCGTCCTACGAGCAGTACTTC. This encodes CASSPLAGSSYEQYF. The full variable domain, rest sourced from reference TRBV18 and TRBJ2-7, is NAGVMQNPRHLVRRRGQEARLRCSPMKGHSHVYWYRQLPEEGLKFMVYLQKENIIDESGMPKERFSAEFPKEGPSILRIQQVVRGDSAAYFCASSPLAGSSYEQYFGPGTRLTVT.

The V gene is TRBV9, the J gene TRBJ1-4; 9 positions agree with TRBD1. The CDR3 has 15 residues. V shed 4 bases and J 7 bases; nucleotides not matched to a gene: 8. Germline V lookup: CDR1 SGDLS, CDR2 YYNGEE. CDR3 nucleotides: TGTGCCAGCAGCTTGGGGGGACAGGGATTTGAAAAACTGTTTTTT. This codes for CASSLGGQGFEKLFF. Full variable domain (rest looked up from reference TRBV9 and TRBJ1-4): DSGVTQTPKHLITATGQRVTLRCSPRSGDLSVYWYQQSLDQGLQFLIQYYNGEERAKGNILERFSAQQFPDLHSELNLSSLELGDSALYFCASSLGGQGFEKLFFGSGTQLSVL.

This clone was picked up one time. The chain recombines TRBV4-2 with TRBJ1-5, with D possibly being TRBD1 (6 bases). The CDR3 extends over 15 amino acids. Trimming removed 2 bases from V and 2 bases from J, with 10 bases in between. The germline CDR1 and CDR2 sequences are LGHNA and YNFKEQ. The CDR3 loop reads CASSQLGQGNQPQHF. As DNA, the CDR3 is TGTGCCAGCAGCCAACTGGGACAAGGCAATCAGCCCCAGCATTTT.

This clone was observed once. The chain recombines TRBV19 with TRBJ2-1; D is perhaps TRBD2 (6 bases). The V and J ends lost 8 bases and 5 bases respectively, with 13 bases between them. Germline lookup yields CDR1 LNHDA and CDR2 SQIVND (reference sequence). The CDR3 loop spans 13 amino acids. The CDR3 DNA is TGTGCCAGTTCGCGGGGATTCCACAATGAGCAGTTCTTC. Translated: CASSRGFHNEQFF.

V gene TRBV5-6 combines with J gene TRBJ1-1; 10 positions agree with TRBD1. Trimming took 4 bases from V and 2 from J; bases not matched to a gene: 5. The CDR3 sequence is 15 residues long. Germline CDR1 and CDR2: SGHDT and YYEEEE. The CDR3 here is CASSTRTGGNTEAFF. The CDR3 nucleotides are TGTGCCAGCAGCACCCGGACAGGGGGTAACACTGAAGCTTTCTTT. Full variable domain (remainder filled in from reference TRBV5-6 and TRBJ1-1): DAGVTQSPTHLIKTRGQQVTLRCSPKSGHDTVSWYQQALGQGPQFIFQYYEEEERQRGNFPDRFSGHQFPNYSSELNVNALLLGDSALYLCASSTRTGGNTEAFFGQGTRLTVV.

The V call is TRBV7-9, the J call TRBJ1-4; possible D gene TRBD1, 6 bases. This CDR3 spans 14 amino acids. Germline lookup yields CDR1 SEHNR and CDR2 FQNEAQ (reference sequence). Trimming took 1 base from V and 8 from J, leaving 11 bases between them. The CDR3 protein is CASSLVQTGEKLFF. In DNA form, the CDR3 reads TGTGCCAGCAGCTTAGTCCAGACAGGAGAAAAACTGTTTTTT.

This clone was recorded once. V usage is TRBV4-3 and J usage is TRBJ1-5, with TRBD1 identical over 9 bases. V lost 1 base and J lost 5; bases outside the gene matches: 9. The CDR3 is 17 amino acids. Germline CDR1 LGHNA, CDR2 YSLEER. CDR3 amino acids: CASSQVLGQGFDQPQHF. The CDR3 bases are TGCGCCAGCAGCCAAGTTCTAGGACAGGGGTTCGATCAGCCCCAGCATTTT.

The rearrangement links TRBV19 to TRBJ1-1; 7 bases map to TRBD1. The CDR3 is made up of 14 amino acids. Trimming cost V 8 bases and J 4 bases; bases outside gene matches: 10. Germline V gene sequence: CDR1 LNHDA, CDR2 SQIVND (reference sequence). The chain's CDR3 is CASSTGQSFTEAFF. For the CDR3, the DNA is TGTGCCAGTTCGACGGGACAGTCGTTCACTGAAGCTTTCTTT.

The gene calls are TRBV4-1 and TRBJ2-2; no definite D call. V was pared by 3 bases and J by 5 bases, with 19 bases between. The germline V gene has CDR1 MGHRA and CDR2 YSYEKL. There are 17 residues in the CDR3. The CDR3 DNA reads as TGCGCCAGCAGCCAGCTTGACCTCGGCTTCGGGACCGGGGAGCTGTTTTTT. As protein: CASSQLDLGFGTGELFF.

With regard to this clone: At one end, the junction sequence differs from germline, possibly due to a read error. This chain connects TRBV6-1 to TRBJ1-1, with D uncertain. Germline V gene sequence: CDR1 MNHNS, CDR2 SASEGT. The CDR3 covers 13 residues. The DNA for the CDR3 is TGTACCAGCAGGAATGGCCCTTCATCTGAAGCTTTCTTT. Its translation is CTSRNGPSSEAFF.

The V call is TRBV18, the J call TRBJ2-1; 11 nucleotides line up with TRBD2. This CDR3 is 17 amino acids long. V lost 6 bases to trimming and J lost 3 bases; unmatched junction nucleotides: 10. Per germline, CDR1 KGHSH and CDR2 LQKENI. The CDR3 reads CASSAQRLAGRYNEQFF. The DNA for the CDR3 is TGTGCCAGCTCCGCTCAAAGACTAGCGGGGCGCTACAATGAGCAGTTCTTC.

The V gene is TRBV18, the J gene TRBJ2-5; TRBD1 matches at 9 bases. Germline lookup yields CDR1 KGHSH and CDR2 LQKENI. J was trimmed by 4 bases and V by 6 bases; bases with no gene match: 9. CDR3 length: 15 residues. The CDR3 reads CASSSGTGIRETQYF. Here the CDR3 DNA reads TGTGCCAGCTCCTCCGGGACAGGGATTCGAGAGACCCAGTACTTC.

A single count supports this clone. J is TRBJ2-2 and V is TRBV6-6; 9 nucleotides match TRBD1. This CDR3 is 14 amino acids long. After removal of 4 bases from V and 3 bases from J, the junction contained 0 bases not matched to a gene. Looked up from germline, CDR1 is MNHNY and CDR2 is SVGAGI (reference sequence). This CDR3 reads CASSWDRDTGELFF. CDR3 DNA: TGTGCCAGCAGTTGGGACAGGGACACCGGGGAGCTGTTTTTT.

This chain uses TRBV27 with TRBJ2-7, with TRBD1 matching over 9 bases. The CDR3 covers 15 residues. CDR1 and CDR2 (germline): MNHEY, SMNVEV (reference sequence). The junction had 5 bases not matched to a gene; V was cut back by 0 bases and J by 5 bases. The CDR3 bases are TGTGCCAGCAGTTTATCAAAGACAGGGGGGAACGAGCAGTACTTC. Its translation: CASSLSKTGGNEQYF.